This T cell receptor beta chain was documented in a study of blood T cell repertoires in COVID-19. Study summary: Nucleic acid was either cDNA or gDNA, and it came from T cells, B-cell-depleted T cells, or PBMCs.

The germline CDR1 and CDR2 sequences are KGHSH and LQKENI. Trimming pared 1 base from V and 11 bases from J, leaving 20 bases between. This CDR3 region has 15 residues. How the authors handled the data: Amplifying reference gene primers gave estimates of nucleated cell counts. Sequenced by immunoSEQ multiplex PCR; TCRdb stores in-frame clones only, minus some. The V and J calls and clone size come from that table; D and trimming were worked out from the DNA. The data contain 95,000 to 150,000 clones, 85% of them seen just once; the ten biggest clones take up 11%. The chain couples TRBV18 to TRBJ1-1, with D perhaps matching TRBD1 (5 bases). The receptor comes from an older man with acute or convalescent COVID-19. The sequencing input was peripheral blood. The CDR3 DNA is TGTGCCAGCTCACCACGGGGCCAGGGTTCTAATTGGGCTTTCTTT. Its protein is CASSPRGQGSNWAFF.